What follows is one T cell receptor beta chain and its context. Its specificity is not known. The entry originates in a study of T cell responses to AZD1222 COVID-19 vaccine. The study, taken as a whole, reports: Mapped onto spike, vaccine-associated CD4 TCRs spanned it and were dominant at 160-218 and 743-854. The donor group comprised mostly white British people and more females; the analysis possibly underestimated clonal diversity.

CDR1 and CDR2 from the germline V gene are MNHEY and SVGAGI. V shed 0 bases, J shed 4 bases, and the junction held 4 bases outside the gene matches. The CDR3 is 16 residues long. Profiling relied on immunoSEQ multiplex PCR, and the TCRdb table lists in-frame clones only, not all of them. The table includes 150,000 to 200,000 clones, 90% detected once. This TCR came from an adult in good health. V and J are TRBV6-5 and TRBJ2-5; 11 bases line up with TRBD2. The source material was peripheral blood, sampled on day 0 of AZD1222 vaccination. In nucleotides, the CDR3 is TGTGCCAGCAGTTACTCAGCTAGCGGGGGGAGAGAGACCCAGTACTTC. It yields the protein CASSYSASGGRETQYF.